One TCR beta chain is described in this entry. No antigen is known for it. The record originates from a study of shared clonotypes between healthy human individuals. Study-level points and caveats: The study found lower generation probabilities in non-shared clonotypes than in those shared by all four donors. Rarefaction demonstrated incomplete sorted-subset sequencing despite large depth.

V was cut by 0 bases and J by 4 bases, with 16 bases left in between. The V gene's germline CDR1 is KGHSH and CDR2 LQKENI. The CDR3 length is 18 residues. Deep-level running was used for the assay. The repertoire was sequenced with immunoSEQ multiplex PCR; TCRdb's copy has only in-frame clones and lacks some. The data hold 600,000 to 750,000 clones, with 72% observed a single time. Donors were healthy HIV-negative adults without recently reported acute infections or vaccinations. The V call is TRBV18, the J call TRBJ2-6, with a possible D match to TRBD2 (7 bases). The sample taken for sequencing was memory CD4+ T cells sorted from blood. Indicated subset: CD45RA-negative fraction. The TCR comes from a woman in her thirties in good health. CDR3 residues: CASSPPRGGAPGANVLTF. The CDR3 coding sequence is TGTGCCAGCTCACCACCAAGGGGGGGCGCCCCCGGGGCCAACGTCCTGACTTTC.